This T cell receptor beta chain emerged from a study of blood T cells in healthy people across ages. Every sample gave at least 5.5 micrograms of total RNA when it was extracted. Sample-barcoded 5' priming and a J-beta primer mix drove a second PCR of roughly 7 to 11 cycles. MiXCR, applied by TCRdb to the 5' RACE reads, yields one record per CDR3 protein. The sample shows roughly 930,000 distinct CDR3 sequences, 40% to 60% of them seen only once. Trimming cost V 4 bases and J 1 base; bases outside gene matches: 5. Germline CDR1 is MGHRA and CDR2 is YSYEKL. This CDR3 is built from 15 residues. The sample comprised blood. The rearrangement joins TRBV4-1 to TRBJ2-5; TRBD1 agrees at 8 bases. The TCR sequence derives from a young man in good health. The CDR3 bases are TGCGCCAGCAGCCGGACAGGGTTGATCCAAGAGACCCAGTACTTC. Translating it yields CASSRTGLIQETQYF.